These 25 T cell receptor beta chains share one sample of origin, sequenced in a study of PD-L1 blockade in urothelial cancer. Only in-frame clones appear in the TCRdb table, and some are missing; sequencing was by immunoSEQ multiplex PCR. Among around 110,000 clones listed, approximately 90% were seen once. The time point denotes: peripheral blood 6 weeks after treatment start. Sample: PBMCs, taken around atezolizumab (anti-PD-L1) treatment. The source of these receptors is a man aged 60-69 years with urothelial cancer.

The rearrangement uses TRBV5-4 and TRBJ2-3, with TRBD2 identical over 15 bases. V was pared by 4 bases and J by 2 bases, with 5 bases of the junction left unmatched. This CDR3 comprises 17 residues. Per germline, CDR1 SGHNT and CDR2 YYREEE (reference sequence). Written as DNA, the CDR3 is TGTGCCAGCAGCCCCGGGACTAGCGGGAGGAACACAGATACGCAGTATTTT. Protein: CASSPGTSGRNTDTQYF.

This chain links TRBV19 with TRBJ2-6; 8 positions match TRBD1. The V gene end was trimmed by 0 bases and the J gene end by 0 bases; junction bases not matched to a gene: 4. Germline values: CDR1 LNHDA, CDR2 SQIVND (reference sequence). This CDR3 has 18 residues. DNA of the CDR3: TGTGCCAGTAGTATAGAGGGACAGGTTCCCTCTGGGGCCAACGTCCTGACTTTC. This gives the protein CASSIEGQVPSGANVLTF.

The chain employs TRBV4-3 and TRBJ2-5; TRBD1 matches 10 bases. V shed 0 bases, J shed 5 bases, and the junction held 6 bases outside the gene matches. CDR3 size: 16 residues. The germline CDR1 and CDR2 sequences are LGHNA and YSLEER. The CDR3 DNA reads as TGCGCCAGCAGCCAAGATCTTGGACAGGGGGGGGAGACCCAGTACTTC. Encoded protein: CASSQDLGQGGETQYF.

This chain joins TRBV9 and TRBJ2-7; D is unclear. The CDR3 has 15 amino acids. Per the germline V gene, CDR1 is SGDLS and CDR2 is YYNGEE. V shed 0 bases and J shed 3 bases, with 13 bases lying between them. The CDR3 is CASSVGAKVGYEQYF. As DNA, the CDR3 is TGTGCCAGCAGCGTAGGGGCCAAGGTTGGCTACGAGCAGTACTTC.

The J gene is TRBJ2-7, the V gene TRBV6-1; the D gene is possibly TRBD2 (6 bases). V lost 10 bases and J lost 7, with 23 bases in between. CDR1 and CDR2 from the germline V gene are MNHNS and SASEGT. The CDR3 totals 14 residues. CDR3 protein: CATSWSATGGEQYF. Here the CDR3 DNA reads TGTGCCACCTCGTGGTCCGCTACCGGAGGGGAGCAGTACTTC.

This clone was seen a single time. The gene calls are TRBV27 and TRBJ2-7, with TRBD1 matching over 8 bases. The CDR3 length is 12 residues. After removal of 10 bases from V and 3 bases from J, the junction contained 5 bases not matched to a gene. Germline V CDR1 and CDR2: MNHEY, SMNVEV (reference sequence). The CDR3 is CATRTGIYEQYF. CDR3 nucleotides: TGTGCCACCCGGACAGGGATCTACGAGCAGTACTTC.

The chain couples TRBV11-2 to TRBJ1-4, with D perhaps matching TRBD1 (5 bases). The germline gives CDR1 SGHAT, CDR2 FQNNGV. This CDR3 contains 17 residues. The V gene lost 5 bases and the J gene lost 0 bases, with 16 bases spanning the gap. This chain's CDR3 is CASSPTANLATNEKLFF. CDR3 bases: TGTGCCAGCAGCCCGACAGCGAATCTAGCAACTAATGAAAAACTGTTTTTT. Filled out from reference TRBV11-2 and TRBJ1-4, the complete variable domain reads EAGVAQSPRYKIIEKRQSVAFWCNPISGHATLYWYQQILGQGPKLLIQFQNNGVVDDSQLPKDRFSAERLKGVDSTLKIQPAKLEDSAVYLCASSPTANLATNEKLFFGSGTQLSVL.

The CDR3 here is CASSQTGGGELFF. CDR3 nucleotides: TGTGCCAGCAGCCAAACAGGGGGCGGGGAGCTGTTTTTT. The chain carries TRBV6-6 and TRBJ2-2; TRBD1 aligns across 8 bases. Germline trimming cut 6 bases from V and 7 bases from J; bases unmatched to any gene: 4. CDR1 MNHNY and CDR2 SVGAGI come from the germline V gene (reference sequence). The CDR3 is 13 residues long.

This sequence joins TRBV2 and TRBJ1-3; 12 bases line up with TRBD1. The V gene's germline CDR1 is SNHLY and CDR2 FYNNEI. The V and J ends lost 6 bases and 3 bases, in that order; junction bases with no gene match: 6. The CDR3 is made up of 16 amino acids. CDR3 protein: CASRLGQGAFGNTIYF. The CDR3 DNA follows: TGTGCCAGCAGGCTGGGACAGGGGGCGTTTGGAAACACCATATATTTT.

This chain connects TRBV2 to TRBJ2-7; tentatively, D is TRBD2 (5 bases). Looked up from germline, CDR1 is SNHLY and CDR2 is FYNNEI. Trimming shortened V by 3 bases and J by 4 bases, and 10 bases separated the two germline ends. The CDR3 runs to 13 residues. The CDR3 reads CASSEEAAYEQYF. The CDR3 bases are TGTGCCAGCAGTGAGGAAGCGGCGTACGAGCAGTACTTC.

This chain connects TRBV28 to TRBJ1-2, with a tentative D call TRBD1 (5 bases). Germline V gene sequence: CDR1 MDHEN, CDR2 SYDVKM. V was clipped by 4 bases and J by 3 bases, with 15 bases between them. The CDR3 is 15 residues long. Here the CDR3 reads CASSSSGAWDYGYTF. As DNA, the CDR3 is TGTGCCAGCAGTTCCTCTGGGGCCTGGGACTATGGCTACACCTTC.

The chain recombines TRBV10-3 with TRBJ1-2; the D gene is possibly TRBD1 (6 bases). This CDR3 spans 14 amino acids. Per germline, CDR1 ENHRY and CDR2 SYGVKD. Trimming took off 7 bases at V and 0 bases at J, with 12 bases between the two ends. CDR3 sequence: CAINYGGANYGYTF. DNA for the CDR3: TGTGCCATCAATTATGGGGGCGCTAACTATGGCTACACCTTC.

This chain links TRBV6-4 with TRBJ2-1, with 11 positions matching TRBD2. Trimming cost V 4 bases and J 10 bases; bases outside gene matches: 9. CDR1 is MRHNA, CDR2 SNTAGT, per germline. The CDR3 extends over 15 amino acids. The CDR3 sequence is CASSVIAGGRGEQFF. CDR3 in DNA: TGTGCCAGCAGTGTCATAGCGGGGGGGCGAGGGGAGCAGTTCTTC.

The chain joins TRBV28 to TRBJ1-2; a weak D match, TRBD1 (5 bases). The germline V gene has CDR1 MDHEN and CDR2 SYDVKM. Trimming stripped 6 bases from V and 7 bases from J, with 18 bases between. The CDR3 loop spans 14 amino acids. CDR3: CASSTPGLGGGYTF. DNA for the CDR3: TGTGCCAGCAGCACACCGGGACTCGGAGGTGGCTACACCTTC.

The chain joins TRBV19 to TRBJ1-2, with 10 nucleotides matching TRBD1. Germline assignment: CDR1 LNHDA and CDR2 SQIVND (reference sequence). With 0 bases clipped from V and 4 bases from J, the junction kept 5 bases outside the gene matches. CDR3 length: 16 residues. CDR3 residues: CASSIDQTGGTYGYTF. The CDR3 DNA reads as TGTGCCAGTAGTATAGATCAGACAGGGGGCACCTATGGCTACACCTTC.

The CDR3 bases are TGTGCCAGCAGTGAATTGGAGGGCATCGCTGAAGCTTTCTTT. It codes for CASSELEGIAEAFF. The chain employs TRBV6-1 and TRBJ1-1; D is ambiguous. This CDR3 contains 14 residues. Trimming shortened V by 2 bases and J by 6 bases, and 13 bases separated the two germline ends. Germline CDR1 reads MNHNS; CDR2 reads SASEGT.

V usage is TRBV2 and J usage is TRBJ1-1, with D perhaps matching TRBD1 (6 bases). The CDR3 is 14 amino acids. Germline assignment: CDR1 SNHLY and CDR2 FYNNEI. Deletions cut 5 bases from V and 0 bases from J, with 10 bases between. The CDR3 reads CASSRDTLNTEAFF. CDR3 nucleotide sequence: TGTGCCAGCAGTCGGGACACCCTGAACACTGAAGCTTTCTTT.

This clone was picked up one time. The chain joins TRBV13 to TRBJ2-7; TRBD2 aligns across 8 bases. V lost 4 bases to trimming and J lost 7 bases; unmatched junction nucleotides: 15. The CDR3 has 16 amino acids. Germline V gene data show CDR1 as PRHDT and CDR2 as FYEKMQ (reference sequence). The CDR3, as DNA: TGTGCCAGCAGCTATAGACCGGGGGGGCCTAAGGTGGAGCAGTACTTC. This codes for CASSYRPGGPKVEQYF.

The V gene is TRBV18, the J gene TRBJ2-5, with D perhaps TRBD2 (5 bases). Trimming left V 0 bases short and J 1 base short, with 15 bases between. The CDR3 totals 17 residues. Germline CDR1 reads KGHSH; CDR2 reads LQKENI. CDR3 nucleotide sequence: TGTGCCAGCTCACCACCCCTGCGGGCGGCGTTCCAAGAGACCCAGTACTTC. Residues: CASSPPLRAAFQETQYF.

V gene TRBV10-2 combines with J gene TRBJ1-1, with D tentatively TRBD1 (5 bases). Trimming pared 8 bases from V and 6 bases from J, leaving 16 bases between. The CDR3 is 13 amino acids. Germline V gene sequence: CDR1 WSHSY, CDR2 SAAADI. The CDR3 DNA reads as TGCGCCAGCGGGCGGGGGGGGAGAGCTGAAGCTTTCTTT. Amino acid sequence: CASGRGGRAEAFF.

The DNA of the CDR3 is TGTGCCAGCAGCTACGACAGGACATCCTACGAGCAGTACTTC. This codes for CASSYDRTSYEQYF. The chain uses TRBV7-2 and TRBJ2-7; maybe TRBD1 (6 bases). V was shortened by 4 bases and J by 1 base, with 11 bases between the two germline ends. CDR3 length: 14 amino acids. The germline CDR1 and CDR2 sequences are SGHTA and FQGNSA.

This clone was counted a single time. This sequence joins TRBV28 and TRBJ1-4; TRBD1 matches 7 bases. CDR3 length: 15 amino acids. With 3 bases clipped from V and 8 bases from J, the junction kept 9 bases outside the gene matches. CDR1 and CDR2 (germline): MDHEN, SYDVKM. CDR3 sequence: CASSFHGTEGEKLFF. In DNA, the CDR3 is TGTGCCAGCAGTTTCCACGGGACAGAGGGCGAAAAACTGTTTTTT.

The chain has TRBV11-2 and TRBJ2-7, with 9 positions matching TRBD2. The CDR3 is 14 amino acids. Losses at the gene ends were 2 bases for V and 3 bases for J; bases not matched to a gene: 2. Germline V gene sequence: CDR1 SGHAT, CDR2 FQNNGV. The CDR3 DNA sequence: TGTGCCAGCAGCTTATCAGCGGGGGGCTACGAGCAGTACTTC. Protein: CASSLSAGGYEQYF.

The rearrangement links TRBV28 to TRBJ2-3, with TRBD2 matching over 7 bases. The CDR3 totals 11 residues. From germline, CDR1 is MDHEN and CDR2 SYDVKM. Trimming at V came to 10 bases and at J to 5 bases, leaving 3 bases not matched to a gene. The CDR3 sequence: CATWGGDTQYF. CDR3 DNA: TGTGCCACTTGGGGGGGAGATACGCAGTATTTT.

This sequence joins TRBV9 and TRBJ1-3, with D tentatively TRBD1 (5 bases). The CDR3 has 13 residues. CDR1 and CDR2 from the germline V gene are SGDLS and YYNGEE. Trimming cost V 7 bases and J 4 bases, with 12 bases left between them. CDR3 sequence reads: CASGGAPGNTIYF. DNA of the CDR3: TGTGCCAGCGGAGGGGCGCCGGGAAACACCATATATTTT.